A single sample gave rise to the 23 T cell receptor beta chains below, sequenced in a study of blood T cell repertoires in COVID-19. Sequencing used immunoSEQ multiplex PCR; TCRdb keeps in-frame clones, though not all of them. The table has under 150,000 clones, 85% to 90% seen once. Material: peripheral blood. The receptors were sampled from a woman aged 60-75 years with COVID-19, enrolled during active disease.

The chain combines TRBV6-2 or TRBV6-3 with TRBJ2-5; D is perhaps TRBD1 (6 bases). The V gene's germline CDR1 is MNHEY and CDR2 SVGEGT. The CDR3 contains 15 residues. Trimming pared 5 bases from V and 2 bases from J, leaving 15 bases between. The CDR3 DNA reads as TGTGCCAGCAGTACAAGACAAGGGGGTCAAGAGACCCAGTACTTC. Its protein is CASSTRQGGQETQYF.

This clone was found a few times. The V and J genes are TRBV18 and TRBJ1-5, with TRBD1 as a possible D gene (6 bases). This CDR3 contains 17 residues. V was trimmed by 3 bases and J by 0 bases, leaving 15 bases between them. The germline V gene encodes CDR1 KGHSH and CDR2 LQKENI. CDR3: CASSPRQAEYSNQPQHF. The CDR3 DNA is TGTGCCAGCTCACCGAGACAGGCTGAATATAGCAATCAGCCCCAGCATTTT.

The V call is TRBV6-5, the J call TRBJ2-3, with D possibly matching TRBD2 (5 bases). The germline V and J ends were trimmed by 2 bases and 10 bases, with 10 bases remaining between them. Germline V gene data show CDR1 as MNHEY and CDR2 as SVGAGI. The CDR3 loop spans 12 amino acids. In nucleotides, the CDR3 is TGTGCCAGCAGTTACGAGGGTAGGGCGCAGTATTTT. Protein: CASSYEGRAQYF.

The rearrangement uses TRBV7-9 and TRBJ1-6; no definite D call. Germline values: CDR1 SEHNR, CDR2 FQNEAQ (reference sequence). Trimming removed 4 bases from V and 6 bases from J, with 13 bases in between. The CDR3 loop spans 15 amino acids. In DNA, the CDR3 is TGTGCCAGCAGCTCTAATCAGGTCCGTAATTCACCCCTCCACTTT. Its translation: CASSSNQVRNSPLHF. Drawing the rest from reference TRBV7-9 and TRBJ1-6, the complete variable domain is DTGVSQNPRHKITKRGQNVTFRCDPISEHNRLYWYRQTLGQGPEFLTYFQNEAQLEKSRLLSDRFSAERPKGSFSTLEIQRTEQGDSAMYLCASSSNQVRNSPLHFGNGTRLTVT.

The rearrangement links TRBV19 to TRBJ1-2; D may be TRBD1 (6 bases). The CDR3 is 14 residues long. The V end was cut by 6 bases, the J end by 4 bases, with 15 bases between. Germline CDR1 and CDR2: LNHDA and SQIVND (reference sequence). The CDR3 spells CASSQGLRLYGYTF. For the CDR3, the DNA is TGTGCCAGTAGCCAGGGGTTAAGGCTCTATGGCTACACCTTC.

The chain joins TRBV5-1 to TRBJ1-6, with D perhaps matching TRBD1 (6 bases). In germline, CDR1 is SGHRS, CDR2 YFSETQ. This CDR3 comprises 16 residues. V was trimmed by 4 bases and J by 5 bases, leaving 16 bases between them. CDR3 sequence reads: CASSPGAGENNSPLHF. The CDR3 DNA reads TGCGCCAGCAGCCCCGGGGCAGGGGAGAATAATTCACCCCTCCACTTT.

This chain connects TRBV19 to TRBJ1-2; a possible D gene is TRBD1 (6 bases). V was clipped by 7 bases and J by 4 bases, with 13 bases between them. Germline V CDR1 and CDR2: LNHDA, SQIVND (reference sequence). CDR3 length: 13 amino acids. The CDR3 loop is CASTPTGFYGYTF. DNA for the CDR3: TGTGCCAGTACCCCGACAGGATTCTATGGCTACACCTTC.

Notes on this clone: The junction departs from germline at one end; a sequencing error may be responsible. The chain couples TRBV18 to TRBJ2-7, with TRBD1 matching over 9 bases. This CDR3 spans 14 amino acids. Germline CDR1 KGHSH, CDR2 LQKENI. The CDR3 spells CASSQGTGLYGQYF. The CDR3, as DNA: TGTGCCAGCTCCCAAGGGACAGGGCTCTACGGGCAGTACTTC. Using reference TRBV18 and TRBJ2-7 for the parts outside the CDR3, the full variable domain is NAGVMQNPRHLVRRRGQEARLRCSPMKGHSHVYWYRQLPEEGLKFMVYLQKENIIDESGMPKERFSAEFPKEGPSILRIQQVVRGDSAAYFCASSQGTGLYGQYFGPGTRLTVT.

The rearrangement uses TRBV9 and TRBJ2-5; D remains ambiguous. The CDR3 loop spans 15 amino acids. V lost 3 bases and J lost 1, with 13 bases in between. CDR1 and CDR2 (germline): SGDLS, YYNGEE. CDR3 sequence: CASSATSGSQETQYF. In DNA, the CDR3 is TGTGCCAGCAGCGCAACATCGGGTAGCCAAGAGACCCAGTACTTC.

This sequence joins TRBV12-3 or TRBV12-4 and TRBJ1-2; TRBD1 matches 7 bases. The CDR3 extends over 13 amino acids. Trimming cost V 4 bases and J 4 bases; bases outside gene matches: 3. CDR3 bases: TGTGCCAGCAGTTCGGACAGGTCCTATGGCTACACCTTC. This encodes CASSSDRSYGYTF.

The chain carries TRBV11-1 and TRBJ1-2; tentative D call: TRBD1 (6 bases). CDR1 SGHAT and CDR2 FQDESV come from the germline V gene (reference sequence). The CDR3 spans 14 residues. The V and J ends lost 1 base and 4 bases respectively, with 10 bases between them. CDR3 residues: CASSLEAGAYGYTF. In DNA form, the CDR3 reads TGTGCCAGCAGCTTAGAGGCGGGGGCCTATGGCTACACCTTC.

V and J are TRBV11-3 and TRBJ1-1, with 7 bases matching TRBD1. The CDR3 totals 15 residues. Germline V CDR1 and CDR2: SGHNT, YENEEA. Trimming cost V 5 bases and J 3 bases; bases outside gene matches: 9. CDR3 protein: CASSARRQGYTEAFF. The CDR3, as DNA: TGTGCCAGCAGCGCCCGTCGACAGGGCTACACTGAAGCTTTCTTT. Drawing the rest from reference TRBV11-3 and TRBJ1-1, the complete variable domain is EAGVVQSPRYKIIEKKQPVAFWCNPISGHNTLYWYLQNLGQGPELLIRYENEEAVDDSQLPKDRFSAERLKGVDSTLKIQPAELGDSAVYLCASSARRQGYTEAFFGQGTRLTVV.

The chain uses TRBV27 and TRBJ1-3, with D uncertain. V lost 3 bases, J lost 2 bases, and 5 bases lay in between. Germline lookup yields CDR1 MNHEY and CDR2 SMNVEV (reference sequence). This CDR3 has 13 amino acids. The CDR3 nucleotides read TGTGCCAGCAGTTTGCGCCCTGGAAACACCATATATTTT. Amino acid sequence: CASSLRPGNTIYF.

This clone was observed a single time. The chain couples TRBV7-2 to TRBJ2-1; weak D call: TRBD2 (5 bases). Germline V gene data show CDR1 as SGHTA and CDR2 as FQGNSA. V was shortened by 6 bases and J by 6 bases, with 9 bases between the two germline ends. The CDR3 is 12 residues long. The CDR3 region has the DNA TGTGCCAGCAGTACCGGGATCAATGAGCAGTTCTTC. It yields the protein CASSTGINEQFF. The entire variable domain, with the rest obtained from reference TRBV7-2 and TRBJ2-1, is as follows: GAGVSQSPSNKVTEKGKDVELRCDPISGHTALYWYRQSLGQGLEFLIYFQGNSAPDKSGLPSDRFSAERTGGSVSTLTIQRTQQEDSAVYLCASSTGINEQFFGPGTRLTVL.

This chain links TRBV9 with TRBJ2-7, with D possibly TRBD2 on 6 matching bases. The CDR3 has 14 residues. V was cut by 0 bases and J by 3 bases, with 10 bases left in between. Germline loops: CDR1 SGDLS, CDR2 YYNGEE. CDR3 in DNA: TGTGCCAGCAGCGTAGATTCGGGGGTCTACGAGCAGTACTTC. Translated: CASSVDSGVYEQYF.

V usage is TRBV4-1 and J usage is TRBJ1-2; 8 positions match TRBD1. V lost 3 bases and J lost 6; bases outside the gene matches: 21. Germline assignment: CDR1 MGHRA and CDR2 YSYEKL. The length of the CDR3 is 19 residues. The CDR3 spells CASSHPMVAQGVKYNGYTF. The CDR3 nucleotides read TGCGCCAGCAGCCACCCCATGGTCGCACAGGGGGTTAAGTACAATGGCTACACCTTC.

This chain joins TRBV2 and TRBJ2-1, with 12 bases identical to TRBD1. There are 15 residues in the CDR3. The ends lost 4 bases at V and 11 bases at J; junction bases unmatched: 9. Germline CDR1 SNHLY, CDR2 FYNNEI. This chain's CDR3 is CASSAPGQGARKQFF. The CDR3 DNA follows: TGTGCCAGCAGTGCTCCGGGACAGGGGGCAAGGAAGCAGTTCTTC.

This sequence joins TRBV6-1 and TRBJ2-7; 8 bases agree with TRBD1. With V trimmed by 2 bases and J by 3 bases, 15 bases remained unmatched. CDR1 and CDR2 from the germline V gene are MNHNS and SASEGT. This CDR3 contains 18 residues. CDR3 sequence reads: CASSEWSVGTGGYYEQYF. The CDR3 DNA reads TGTGCCAGCAGTGAATGGTCTGTGGGTACAGGGGGGTACTACGAGCAGTACTTC.

This chain joins TRBV25-1 and TRBJ1-2; perhaps TRBD1 as D (6 bases). CDR3 size: 15 residues. The V gene lost 4 bases and the J gene lost 8 bases, with 20 bases spanning the gap. In germline, CDR1 is MGHDK, CDR2 SYGVNS. The CDR3 spells CASSAQGLGVLGYTF. CDR3 nucleotide sequence: TGTGCCAGCAGTGCCCAGGGGTTAGGGGTGTTGGGCTACACCTTC.

The chain combines TRBV7-3 with TRBJ1-1; 8 bases match TRBD1. J lost 4 bases, V lost 5 bases, and 6 bases had no gene match. Germline lookup yields CDR1 SGHTA and CDR2 FQGTGA. The CDR3 is made up of 14 amino acids. CDR3 region: CASSAHRGSTEAFF. The CDR3 coding sequence is TGTGCCAGCAGCGCCCACAGGGGGAGCACTGAAGCTTTCTTT.

The chain joins TRBV11-2 to TRBJ1-1; 9 positions match TRBD1. Germline V gene lookup returns CDR1 SGHAT and CDR2 FQNNGV. The V segment lost 5 bases and the J segment 0 bases; nucleotides outside the gene matches: 4. The CDR3 has 15 residues. The CDR3 is CASSRGQGVNTEAFF. The DNA for the CDR3 is TGTGCCAGCAGCCGGGGACAGGGAGTGAACACTGAAGCTTTCTTT. Variable domain in full (rest from reference TRBV11-2 and TRBJ1-1): EAGVAQSPRYKIIEKRQSVAFWCNPISGHATLYWYQQILGQGPKLLIQFQNNGVVDDSQLPKDRFSAERLKGVDSTLKIQPAKLEDSAVYLCASSRGQGVNTEAFFGQGTRLTVV.

CDR3 coding DNA: TGCGCCAGCAGTGAACCGGGTCAGGGGGCGGCCGAGCAGTACTTC. It yields the protein CASSEPGQGAAEQYF. The chain joins TRBV10-2 to TRBJ2-7; 8 bases map to TRBD1. The CDR3 length is 15 residues. CDR1 and CDR2 from the germline V gene are WSHSY and SAAADI. V lost 3 bases to trimming and J lost 6 bases; unmatched junction nucleotides: 10.

This clone was picked up a small number of times. This chain joins TRBV24-1 and TRBJ1-2, with 10 bases identical to TRBD1. The germline V gene encodes CDR1 KGHDR and CDR2 SFDVKD. The length of the CDR3 is 17 residues. V lost 9 bases to trimming and J lost 2 bases; unmatched junction nucleotides: 14. The CDR3 DNA reads TGTGCCACCGCTGCAGCTGGGCCGGGACAGGGGAACTATGGCTACACCTTC. It encodes CATAAAGPGQGNYGYTF.